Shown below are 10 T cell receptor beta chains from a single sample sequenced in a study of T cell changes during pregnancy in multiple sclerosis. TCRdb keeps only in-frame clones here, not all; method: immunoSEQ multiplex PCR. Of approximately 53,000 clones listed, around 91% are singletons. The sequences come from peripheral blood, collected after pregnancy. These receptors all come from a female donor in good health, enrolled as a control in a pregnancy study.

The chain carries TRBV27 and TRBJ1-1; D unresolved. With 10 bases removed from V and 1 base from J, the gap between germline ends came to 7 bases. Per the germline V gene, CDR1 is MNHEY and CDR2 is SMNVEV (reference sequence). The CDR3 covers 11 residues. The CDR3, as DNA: TGTGCCACCCGGAGGAACACTGAAGCTTTCTTT. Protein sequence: CATRRNTEAFF.

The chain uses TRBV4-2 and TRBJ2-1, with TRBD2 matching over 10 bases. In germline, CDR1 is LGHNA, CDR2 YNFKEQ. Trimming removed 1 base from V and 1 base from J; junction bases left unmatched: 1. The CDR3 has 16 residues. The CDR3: CASSQGAGGSYNEQFF. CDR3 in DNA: TGTGCCAGCAGCCAAGGAGCGGGGGGGTCCTACAATGAGCAGTTCTTC.

The CDR3 DNA reads TGTGCCAGCAGCGTAGGTGGAGCGGCCGGCAGGATGGGCTCTGGGGCCAACGTCCTGACTTTC. It specifies CASSVGGAAGRMGSGANVLTF. V usage is TRBV9 and J usage is TRBJ2-6, with D possibly TRBD2 on 5 matching bases. Germline-derived CDR1 and CDR2 are SGDLS and YYNGEE. This CDR3 is built from 21 residues. The V end lost 0 bases, the J end lost 0 bases, and 22 bases lay between the germline ends.

The CDR3 DNA reads as TGTGCCAGTAGTATATACGTCGGGGGTGAGAATGAGCAGTTCTTC. It specifies CASSIYVGGENEQFF. The rearrangement uses TRBV19 and TRBJ2-1, with D perhaps matching TRBD2 (6 bases). The V gene lost 2 bases and the J gene lost 7 bases, with 15 bases spanning the gap. The CDR3 spans 15 residues. CDR1 is LNHDA, CDR2 SQIVND, per germline (reference sequence).

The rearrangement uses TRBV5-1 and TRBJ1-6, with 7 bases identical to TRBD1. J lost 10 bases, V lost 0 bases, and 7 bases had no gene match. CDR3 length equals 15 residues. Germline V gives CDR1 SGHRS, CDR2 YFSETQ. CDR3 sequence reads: CASSLAGGPGSPLHF. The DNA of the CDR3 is TGCGCCAGCAGCTTGGCAGGGGGACCTGGATCACCCCTCCACTTT.

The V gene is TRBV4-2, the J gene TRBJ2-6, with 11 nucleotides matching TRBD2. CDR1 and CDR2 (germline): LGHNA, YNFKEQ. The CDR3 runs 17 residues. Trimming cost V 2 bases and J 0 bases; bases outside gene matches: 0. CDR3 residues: CASSQTSGSSGANVLTF. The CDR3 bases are TGTGCCAGCAGCCAAACTAGCGGGAGCTCTGGGGCCAACGTCCTGACTTTC.

The CDR3 loop is CASSLAWGRSTEAFF. The CDR3 nucleotides read TGTGCCAGCAGCTTAGCCTGGGGGCGGAGCACTGAAGCTTTCTTT. The chain joins TRBV11-2 to TRBJ1-1, with D perhaps TRBD1 (6 bases). Deletions cut 1 base from V and 4 bases from J, with 13 bases between. CDR3 length: 15 amino acids. The germline V gene encodes CDR1 SGHAT and CDR2 FQNNGV.

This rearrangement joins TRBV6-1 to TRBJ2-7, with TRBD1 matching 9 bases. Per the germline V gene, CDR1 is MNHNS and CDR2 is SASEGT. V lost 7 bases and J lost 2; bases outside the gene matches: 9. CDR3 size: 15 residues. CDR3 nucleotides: TGTGCCAGCACGGGACAGGGAGTGGTCACCTACGAGCAGTACTTC. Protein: CASTGQGVVTYEQYF.

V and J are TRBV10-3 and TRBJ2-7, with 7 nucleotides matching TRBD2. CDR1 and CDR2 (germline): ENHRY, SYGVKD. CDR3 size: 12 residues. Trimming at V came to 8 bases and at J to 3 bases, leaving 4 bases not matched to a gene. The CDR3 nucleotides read TGTGCCATCGGGAGGGACGGCTACGAGCAGTACTTC. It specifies CAIGRDGYEQYF.

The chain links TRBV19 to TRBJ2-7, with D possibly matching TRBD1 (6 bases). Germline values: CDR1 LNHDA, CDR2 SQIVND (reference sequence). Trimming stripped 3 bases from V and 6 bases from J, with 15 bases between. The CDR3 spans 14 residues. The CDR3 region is CASSMDSVRREQYF. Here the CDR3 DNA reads TGTGCCAGTAGTATGGACAGTGTAAGGCGCGAGCAGTACTTC.